The 9 T cell receptor beta chains given below trace back to one sample, sequenced in a study of breast tumors, draining lymph nodes, adjacent tissues. TCRdb called the multiplex PCR reads again in MiXCR, with one record for every CDR3 protein. The sample carries over 20,000 distinct CDR3 sequences, around 23% recorded once. Sequencing used breast tumor tissue. These receptor sequences come from a female donor with breast cancer. Some clones in this sample may be carry-over from other donors' samples.

There are many counts of this clonotype. The J gene is TRBJ2-5, the V gene TRBV15, with D unresolved. The CDR3 runs to 14 residues. Per the germline V gene, CDR1 is LNHNV and CDR2 is YYDKDF (reference sequence). Trimming left V 3 bases short and J 1 base short, with 9 bases between. CDR3 DNA sequence: TGTGCCACCAGCAGTACCCACGTCCAAGAGACCCAGTACTTC. Amino acid sequence: CATSSTHVQETQYF.

This clonotype was counted only a few times. The rearrangement uses TRBV6-1 and TRBJ1-4, with TRBD1 as a possible D gene (5 bases). V shed 5 bases and J shed 5 bases, with 12 bases lying between them. Germline V gene sequence: CDR1 MNHNS, CDR2 SASEGT. The CDR3 consists of 14 residues. This chain's CDR3 is CASSFQGPNEKLFF. DNA of the CDR3: TGTGCCAGCAGTTTCCAGGGACCGAATGAAAAACTGTTTTTT.

This clonotype has at least ten counts. The rearrangement joins TRBV19 to TRBJ2-1; 10 bases line up with TRBD2. CDR1 LNHDA and CDR2 SQIVND come from the germline V gene (reference sequence). The CDR3 covers 17 residues. Trimming at V came to 2 bases and at J to 4 bases, leaving 8 bases not matched to a gene. CDR3 coding DNA: TGTGCCAGTAGTATACCTCCCGGGACTAGCGCATACAATGAGCAGTTCTTC. Translating it yields CASSIPPGTSAYNEQFF. Full variable domain (outside the CDR3, taken from reference TRBV19 and TRBJ2-1): DGGITQSPKYLFRKEGQNVTLSCEQNLNHDAMYWYRQDPGQGLRLIYYSQIVNDFQKGDIAEGYSVSREKKESFPLTVTSAQKNPTAFYLCASSIPPGTSAYNEQFFGPGTRLTVL.

This clonotype was seen many times. The rearrangement uses TRBV7-8 and TRBJ2-5, with D unclear. The length of the CDR3 is 16 residues. Trimming removed 4 bases at V and 5 bases at J, with 20 bases between. CDR1 and CDR2 (germline): SGHVS, FQNEAQ. The DNA of the CDR3 is TGTGCCAGCAGCTATTCGGAAAACCAAAATTGGGAGACCCAGTACTTC. This gives the protein CASSYSENQNWETQYF.

Notes on this clonotype: Here the CDR3 omits its conserved ending phenylalanine or tryptophan, so a read error is the likely source. The DNA is left out, because the CDR3 cannot be placed on it with certainty; the CDR3 is given as TCRdb lists it. The chain carries TRBV5-6 and TRBJ1-2; TRBD1 is taken as the D call from the table, unchecked against the DNA. 21 amino acids form the CDR3, both terminal residues included. The germline V gene encodes CDR1 SGHDT and CDR2 YYEEEE. CDR3 sequence reads: CASSLSLSGGPSFHYNYGYAS.

V and J are TRBV29-1 and TRBJ1-1, with TRBD1 matching over 7 bases. This CDR3 contains 14 residues. The junction had 7 bases not matched to a gene; V was cut back by 5 bases and J by 1 base. Germline V CDR1 and CDR2: SQVTM, ANQGSEA. CDR3 DNA: TGCAGCGTTACGGCAGGGGGTTCGAACACTGAAGCTTTCTTT. Protein product: CSVTAGGSNTEAFF.

The table lists this clonotype with many counts. The chain carries TRBV4-1 and TRBJ1-3; no clear D. V lost 3 bases, J lost 0 bases, and 12 bases lay in between. The CDR3 extends over 16 amino acids. Germline V gene data show CDR1 as MGHRA and CDR2 as YSYEKL. CDR3 bases: TGCGCCAGCAGCCAGTGGACGGAGAGCTCTGGAAACACCATATATTTT. It is translated as CASSQWTESSGNTIYF.

The chain is built from TRBV6-4 and TRBJ1-1; D is perhaps TRBD1 (6 bases). In germline, CDR1 is MRHNA, CDR2 SNTAGT. V was cut by 6 bases and J by 6 bases, with 23 bases left in between. This CDR3 region has 16 residues. The CDR3 sequence is CASSLWGQGRFPEAFF. CDR3 coding DNA: TGTGCCAGCAGCCTTTGGGGGCAGGGCCGGTTCCCTGAAGCTTTCTTT.

This clonotype was counted ten times or more. The rearrangement links TRBV9 to TRBJ2-7; TRBD2 matches at 7 bases. Germline V gene lookup returns CDR1 SGDLS and CDR2 YYNGEE. The CDR3 is 15 residues long. V lost 0 bases, J lost 7 bases, and 10 bases stayed unmatched. The CDR3 DNA reads as TGTGCCAGCAGCGTAGCTCCAACTAGCGCTCTTGAGCAGTACTTC. It is translated as CASSVAPTSALEQYF.